This TCR beta chain appears in the sequencing data of a study of shared clonotypes between healthy human individuals. Study results and limitations: The low donor count limited represented genetic and exposure-history diversity. Rarefaction gave evidence that sorted-subset sequencing remained incomplete despite large depth.

CD45RO-negative, CCR7-selected cells formed the naive CD8 fraction, which excluded terminally differentiated effector memory CD45RA+ cells. This CDR3 has 15 amino acids. CDR1 and CDR2 (germline): MDHEN, SYDVKM. Between the trimmed V and J ends, which lost 2 bases and 0 bases, there was a span of 8 bases. As concerns this clone: As yet, its antigen is unknown.

Generated by immunoSEQ multiplex PCR, the TCRdb table keeps only in-frame clones and is missing some. The data hold around 2,000,000 clones, with approximately 94% observed a single time. Material for sequencing was naive CD8+ T cells from PBMCs. The chain recombines TRBV28 with TRBJ2-1; D is possibly TRBD2 (5 bases). The receptor was derived from a man between 18 and 29 years old in good health. Some clones in this sample may be carry-over from other donors' samples. CDR3: CASSLEGNSYNEQFF. The CDR3 DNA is TGTGCCAGCAGTTTAGAGGGAAACTCCTACAATGAGCAGTTCTTC.